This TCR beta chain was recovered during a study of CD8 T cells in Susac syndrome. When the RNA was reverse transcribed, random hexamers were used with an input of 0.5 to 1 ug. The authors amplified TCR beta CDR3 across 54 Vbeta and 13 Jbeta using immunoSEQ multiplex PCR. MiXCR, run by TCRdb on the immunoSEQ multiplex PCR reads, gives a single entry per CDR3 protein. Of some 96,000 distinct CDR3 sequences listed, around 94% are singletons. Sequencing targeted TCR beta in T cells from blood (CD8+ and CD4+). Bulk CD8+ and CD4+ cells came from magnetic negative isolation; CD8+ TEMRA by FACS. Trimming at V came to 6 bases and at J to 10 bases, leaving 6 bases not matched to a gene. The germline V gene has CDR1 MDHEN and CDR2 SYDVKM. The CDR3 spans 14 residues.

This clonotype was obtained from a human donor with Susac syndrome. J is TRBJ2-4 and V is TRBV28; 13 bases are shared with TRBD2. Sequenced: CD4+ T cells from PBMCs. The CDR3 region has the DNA TGTGCCAGCAGACTAGCGGGGGGGAGTGGGATTCAGTACTTC. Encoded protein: CASRLAGGSGIQYF.